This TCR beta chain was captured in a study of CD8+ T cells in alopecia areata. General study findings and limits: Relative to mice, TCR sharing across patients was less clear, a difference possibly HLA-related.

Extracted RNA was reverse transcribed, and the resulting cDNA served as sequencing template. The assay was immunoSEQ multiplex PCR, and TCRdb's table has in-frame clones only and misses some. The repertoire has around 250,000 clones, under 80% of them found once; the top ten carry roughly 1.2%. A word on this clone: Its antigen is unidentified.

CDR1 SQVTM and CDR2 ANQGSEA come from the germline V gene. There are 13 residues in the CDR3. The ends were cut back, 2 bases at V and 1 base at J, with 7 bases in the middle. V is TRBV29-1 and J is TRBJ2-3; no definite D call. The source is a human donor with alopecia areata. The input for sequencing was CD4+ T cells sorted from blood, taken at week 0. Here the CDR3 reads CSVEREGTDTQYF. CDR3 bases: TGCAGCGTTGAACGCGAAGGCACAGATACGCAGTATTTT.